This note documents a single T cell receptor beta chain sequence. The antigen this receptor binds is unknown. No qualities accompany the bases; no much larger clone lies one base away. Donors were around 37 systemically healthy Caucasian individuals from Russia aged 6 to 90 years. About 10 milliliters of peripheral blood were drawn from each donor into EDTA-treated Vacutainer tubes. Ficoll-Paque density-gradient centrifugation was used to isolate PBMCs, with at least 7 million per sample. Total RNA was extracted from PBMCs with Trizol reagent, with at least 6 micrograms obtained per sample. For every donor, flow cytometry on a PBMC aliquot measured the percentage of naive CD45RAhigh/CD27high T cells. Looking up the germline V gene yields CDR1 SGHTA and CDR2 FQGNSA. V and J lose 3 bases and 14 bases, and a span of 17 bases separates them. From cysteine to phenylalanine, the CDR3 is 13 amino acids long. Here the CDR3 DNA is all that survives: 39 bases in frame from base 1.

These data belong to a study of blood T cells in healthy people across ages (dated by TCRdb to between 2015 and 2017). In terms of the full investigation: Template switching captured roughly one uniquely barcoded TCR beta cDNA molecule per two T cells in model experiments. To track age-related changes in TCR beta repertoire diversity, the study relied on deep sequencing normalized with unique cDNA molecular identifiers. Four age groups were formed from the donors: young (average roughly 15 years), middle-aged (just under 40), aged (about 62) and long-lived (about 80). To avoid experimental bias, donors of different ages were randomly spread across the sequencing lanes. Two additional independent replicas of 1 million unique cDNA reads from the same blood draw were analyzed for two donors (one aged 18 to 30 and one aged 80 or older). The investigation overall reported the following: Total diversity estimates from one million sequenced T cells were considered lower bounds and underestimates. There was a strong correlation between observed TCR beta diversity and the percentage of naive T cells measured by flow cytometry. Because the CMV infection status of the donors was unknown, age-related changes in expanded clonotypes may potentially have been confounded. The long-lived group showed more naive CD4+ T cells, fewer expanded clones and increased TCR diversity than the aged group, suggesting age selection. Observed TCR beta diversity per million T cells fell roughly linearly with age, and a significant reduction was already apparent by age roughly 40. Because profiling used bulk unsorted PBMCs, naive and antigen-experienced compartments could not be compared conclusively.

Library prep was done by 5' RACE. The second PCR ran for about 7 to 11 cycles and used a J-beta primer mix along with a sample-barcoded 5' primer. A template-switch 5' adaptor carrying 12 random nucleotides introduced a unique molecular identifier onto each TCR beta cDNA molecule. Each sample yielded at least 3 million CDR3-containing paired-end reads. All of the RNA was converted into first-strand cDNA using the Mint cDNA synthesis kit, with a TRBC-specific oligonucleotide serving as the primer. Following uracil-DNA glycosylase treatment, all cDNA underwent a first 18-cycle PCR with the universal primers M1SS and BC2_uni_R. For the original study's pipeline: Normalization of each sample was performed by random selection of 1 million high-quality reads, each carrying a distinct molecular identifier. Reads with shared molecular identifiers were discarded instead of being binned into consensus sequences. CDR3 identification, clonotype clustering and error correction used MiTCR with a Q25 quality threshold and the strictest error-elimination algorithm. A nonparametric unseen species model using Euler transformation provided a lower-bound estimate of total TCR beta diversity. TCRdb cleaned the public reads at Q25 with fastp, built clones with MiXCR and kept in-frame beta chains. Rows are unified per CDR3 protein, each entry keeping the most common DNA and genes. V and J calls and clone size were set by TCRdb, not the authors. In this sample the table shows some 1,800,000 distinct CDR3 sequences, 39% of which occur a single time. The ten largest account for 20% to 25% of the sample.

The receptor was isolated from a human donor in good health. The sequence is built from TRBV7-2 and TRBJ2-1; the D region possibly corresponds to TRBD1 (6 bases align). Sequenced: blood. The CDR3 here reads CASSFTGYEGEFF. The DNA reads TGTGCCAGCAGCTTCACAGGGTATGAGGGAGAGTTCTTC.